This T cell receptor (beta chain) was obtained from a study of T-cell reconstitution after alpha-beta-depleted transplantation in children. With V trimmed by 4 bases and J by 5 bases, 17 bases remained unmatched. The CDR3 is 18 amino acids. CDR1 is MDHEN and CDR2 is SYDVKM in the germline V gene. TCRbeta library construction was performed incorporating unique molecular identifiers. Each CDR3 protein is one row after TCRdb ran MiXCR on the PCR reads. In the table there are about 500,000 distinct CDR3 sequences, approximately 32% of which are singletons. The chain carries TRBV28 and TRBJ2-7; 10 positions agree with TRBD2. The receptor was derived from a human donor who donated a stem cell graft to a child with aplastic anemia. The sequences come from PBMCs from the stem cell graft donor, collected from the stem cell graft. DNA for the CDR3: TGTGCCAGCAGTTCTCCTCCCGAAGCGGGAGGGTCTAGGGACGAGCAGTACTTC. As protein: CASSSPPEAGGSRDEQYF.